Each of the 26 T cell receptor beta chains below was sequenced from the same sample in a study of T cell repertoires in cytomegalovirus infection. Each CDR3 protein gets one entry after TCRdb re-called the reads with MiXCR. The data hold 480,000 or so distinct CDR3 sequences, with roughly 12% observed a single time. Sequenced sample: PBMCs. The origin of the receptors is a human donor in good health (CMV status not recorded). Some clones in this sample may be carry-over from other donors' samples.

In DNA form, the CDR3 reads TGTGCCAGCAGCCCCGACAGGGGGGCGACAGATACGCAGTATTTT. This encodes CASSPDRGATDTQYF. The rearrangement uses TRBV5-4 and TRBJ2-3; 9 bases agree with TRBD1. The junction had 6 bases not matched to a gene; V was cut back by 4 bases and J by 3 bases. The CDR3 has 15 residues. The germline gives CDR1 SGHNT, CDR2 YYREEE (reference sequence).

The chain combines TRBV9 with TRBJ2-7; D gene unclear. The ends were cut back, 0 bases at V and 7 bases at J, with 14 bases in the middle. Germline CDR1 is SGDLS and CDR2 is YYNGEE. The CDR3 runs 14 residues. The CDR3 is CASSVEPQGREQYF. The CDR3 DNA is TGTGCCAGCAGCGTAGAGCCCCAAGGCAGGGAGCAGTACTTC.

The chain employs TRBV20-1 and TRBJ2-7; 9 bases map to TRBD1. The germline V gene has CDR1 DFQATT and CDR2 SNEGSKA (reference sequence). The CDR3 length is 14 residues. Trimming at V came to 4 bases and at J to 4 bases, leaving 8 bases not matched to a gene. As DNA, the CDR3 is TGCAGTGCTAACTCCGGGACAGGGCTTTACGAGCAGTACTTC. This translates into CSANSGTGLYEQYF.

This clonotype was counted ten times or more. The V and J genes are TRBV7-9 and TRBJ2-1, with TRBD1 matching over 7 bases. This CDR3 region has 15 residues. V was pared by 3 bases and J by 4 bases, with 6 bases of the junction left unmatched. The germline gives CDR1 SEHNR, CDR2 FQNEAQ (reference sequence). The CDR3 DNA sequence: TGTGCCAGCAGCTTTTCCGGGACAGCTTACAATGAGCAGTTCTTC. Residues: CASSFSGTAYNEQFF.

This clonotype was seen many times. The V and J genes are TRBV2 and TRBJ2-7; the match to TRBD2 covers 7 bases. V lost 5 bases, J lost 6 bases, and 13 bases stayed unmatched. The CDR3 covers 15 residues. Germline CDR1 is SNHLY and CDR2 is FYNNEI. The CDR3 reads CASSSVWEGHVEQYF. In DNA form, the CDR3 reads TGTGCCAGCAGTAGTGTATGGGAGGGCCACGTCGAGCAGTACTTC.

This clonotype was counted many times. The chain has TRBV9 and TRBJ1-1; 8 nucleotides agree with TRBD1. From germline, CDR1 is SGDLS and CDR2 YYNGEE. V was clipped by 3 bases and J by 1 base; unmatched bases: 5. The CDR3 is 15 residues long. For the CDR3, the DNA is TGTGCCAGCAGCGACGTAGGACAGGGGAACACTGAAGCTTTCTTT. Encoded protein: CASSDVGQGNTEAFF.

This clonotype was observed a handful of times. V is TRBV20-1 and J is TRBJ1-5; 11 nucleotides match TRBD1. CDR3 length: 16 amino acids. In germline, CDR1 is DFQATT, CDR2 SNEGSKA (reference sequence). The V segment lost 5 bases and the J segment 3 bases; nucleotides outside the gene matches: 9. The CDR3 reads CSAQDPGQGVNQPQHF. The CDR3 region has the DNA TGCAGTGCTCAAGATCCGGGACAGGGGGTCAATCAGCCCCAGCATTTT.

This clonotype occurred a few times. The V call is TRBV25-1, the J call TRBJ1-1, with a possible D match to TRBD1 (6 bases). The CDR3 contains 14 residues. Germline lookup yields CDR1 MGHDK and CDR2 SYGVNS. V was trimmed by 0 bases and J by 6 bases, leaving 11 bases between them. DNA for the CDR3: TGTGCCAGCAGTGAATATAAAGGGACATCTGAAGCTTTCTTT. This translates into CASSEYKGTSEAFF.

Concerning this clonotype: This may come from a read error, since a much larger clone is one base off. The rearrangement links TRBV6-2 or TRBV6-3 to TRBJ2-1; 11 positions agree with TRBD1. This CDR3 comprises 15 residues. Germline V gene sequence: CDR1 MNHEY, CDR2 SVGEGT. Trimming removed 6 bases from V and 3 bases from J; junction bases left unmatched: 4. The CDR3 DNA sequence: TGTGCCAGCAGGCCGGGACAGGGGGTCTACAATGAGCAGTTCTTC. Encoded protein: CASRPGQGVYNEQFF.

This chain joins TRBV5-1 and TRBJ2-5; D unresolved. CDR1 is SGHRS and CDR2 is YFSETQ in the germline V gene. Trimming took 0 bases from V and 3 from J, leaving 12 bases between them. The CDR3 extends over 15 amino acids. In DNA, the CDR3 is TGCGCCAGCAGCTTGGGCGGTACACGGGAAGAGACCCAGTACTTC. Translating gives CASSLGGTREETQYF.

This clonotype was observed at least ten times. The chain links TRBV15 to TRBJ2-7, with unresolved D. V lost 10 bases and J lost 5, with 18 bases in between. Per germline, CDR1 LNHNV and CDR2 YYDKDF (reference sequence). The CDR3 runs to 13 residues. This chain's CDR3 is CAIQKAPWDEQYF. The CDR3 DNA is TGTGCCATTCAGAAGGCCCCCTGGGACGAGCAGTACTTC. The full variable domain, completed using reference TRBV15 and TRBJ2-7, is DAMVIQNPRYQVTQFGKPVTLSCSQTLNHNVMYWYQQKSSQAPKLLFHYYDKDFNNEADTPDNFQSRRPNTSFCFLDIRSPGLGDTAMYLCAIQKAPWDEQYFGPGTRLTVT.

CDR3 amino acids: CASSYSGDSPLHF. For the CDR3, the DNA is TGTGCCAGCAGCTACTCAGGGGATTCACCCCTCCACTTT. The V gene is TRBV7-3, the J gene TRBJ1-6, with a possible D match to TRBD1 (6 bases). Deletions cut 4 bases from V and 8 bases from J, with 9 bases between. The CDR3 length is 13 residues. The germline gives CDR1 SGHTA, CDR2 FQGTGA.

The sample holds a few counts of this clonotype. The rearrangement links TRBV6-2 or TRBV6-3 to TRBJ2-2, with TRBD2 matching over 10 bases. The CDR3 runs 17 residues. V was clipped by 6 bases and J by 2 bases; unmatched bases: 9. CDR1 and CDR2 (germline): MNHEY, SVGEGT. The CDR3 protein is CASSRGLAWANTGELFF. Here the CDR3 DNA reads TGTGCCAGCAGCAGGGGACTAGCGTGGGCTAACACCGGGGAGCTGTTTTTT.

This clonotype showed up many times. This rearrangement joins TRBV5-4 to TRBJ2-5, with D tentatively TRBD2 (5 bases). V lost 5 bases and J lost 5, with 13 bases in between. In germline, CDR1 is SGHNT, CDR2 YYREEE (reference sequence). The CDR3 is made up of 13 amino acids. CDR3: CASRMGSVETQYF. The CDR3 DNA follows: TGTGCCAGCAGAATGGGGAGCGTCGAGACCCAGTACTTC.

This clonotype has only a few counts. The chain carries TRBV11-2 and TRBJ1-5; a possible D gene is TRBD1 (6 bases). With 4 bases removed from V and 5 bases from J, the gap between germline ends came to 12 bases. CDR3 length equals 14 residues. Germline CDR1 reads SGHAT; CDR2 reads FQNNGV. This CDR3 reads CASSSRGQDQPQHF. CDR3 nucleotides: TGTGCCAGCAGCTCCCGGGGGCAAGATCAGCCCCAGCATTTT.

The CDR3 bases are TGCGCCAGCAGCCCCCCCGGGTCCAACTCCTACGAGCAGTACTTC. It codes for CASSPPGSNSYEQYF. V usage is TRBV5-1 and J usage is TRBJ2-7; D unresolved. The CDR3 consists of 15 residues. Trimming stripped 4 bases from V and 0 bases from J, with 14 bases between. Germline loops: CDR1 SGHRS, CDR2 YFSETQ.

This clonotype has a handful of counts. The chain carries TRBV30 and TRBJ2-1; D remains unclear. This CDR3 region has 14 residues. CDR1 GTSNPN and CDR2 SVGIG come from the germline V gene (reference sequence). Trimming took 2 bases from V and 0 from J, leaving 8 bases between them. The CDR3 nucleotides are TGTGCCTGGAGTTCCCACTTCTCCTACAATGAGCAGTTCTTC. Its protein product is CAWSSHFSYNEQFF. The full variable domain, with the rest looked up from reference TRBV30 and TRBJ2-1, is SQTIHQWPATLVQPVGSPLSLECTVEGTSNPNLYWYRQAAGRGLQLLFYSVGIGQISSEVPQNLSASRPQDRQFILSSKKLLLSDSGFYLCAWSSHFSYNEQFFGPGTRLTVL.

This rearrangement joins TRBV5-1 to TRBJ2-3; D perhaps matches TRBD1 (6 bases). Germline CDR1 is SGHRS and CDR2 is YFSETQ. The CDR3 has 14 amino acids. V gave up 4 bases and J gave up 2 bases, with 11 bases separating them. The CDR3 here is CASSGDTATDTQYF. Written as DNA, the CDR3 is TGCGCCAGCAGCGGGGACACTGCCACAGATACGCAGTATTTT.

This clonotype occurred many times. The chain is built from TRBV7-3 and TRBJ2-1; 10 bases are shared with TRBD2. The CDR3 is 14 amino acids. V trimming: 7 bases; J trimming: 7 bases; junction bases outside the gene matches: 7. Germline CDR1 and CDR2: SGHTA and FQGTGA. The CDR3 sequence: CASMASGSVNEQFF. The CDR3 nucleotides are TGTGCCAGCATGGCTAGCGGGAGTGTAAATGAGCAGTTCTTC.

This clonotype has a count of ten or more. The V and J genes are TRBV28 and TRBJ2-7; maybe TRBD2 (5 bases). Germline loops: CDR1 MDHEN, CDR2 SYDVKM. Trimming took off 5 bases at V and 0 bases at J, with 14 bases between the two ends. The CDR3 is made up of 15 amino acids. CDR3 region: CASSPPDSSSYEQYF. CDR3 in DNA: TGTGCCAGCAGTCCGCCGGACTCGAGCTCCTACGAGCAGTACTTC.

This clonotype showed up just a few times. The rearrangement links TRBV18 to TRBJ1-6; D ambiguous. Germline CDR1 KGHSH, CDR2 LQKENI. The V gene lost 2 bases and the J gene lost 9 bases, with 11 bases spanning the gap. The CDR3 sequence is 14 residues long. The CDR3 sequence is CASSPDSQSSPLHF. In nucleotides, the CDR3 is TGTGCCAGCTCACCAGACTCCCAAAGTTCACCCCTCCACTTT.

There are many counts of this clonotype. Here the CDR3 reads CASSLRGGYEQYF. The CDR3, as DNA: TGTGCCAGCAGCTTACGCGGGGGCTACGAGCAGTACTTC. This sequence joins TRBV7-9 and TRBJ2-7, with 7 bases that match TRBD2. Germline CDR1 and CDR2: SEHNR and FQNEAQ (reference sequence). J gave up 3 bases and V 2 bases, and 1 base lay outside the gene matches. CDR3 length equals 13 residues.

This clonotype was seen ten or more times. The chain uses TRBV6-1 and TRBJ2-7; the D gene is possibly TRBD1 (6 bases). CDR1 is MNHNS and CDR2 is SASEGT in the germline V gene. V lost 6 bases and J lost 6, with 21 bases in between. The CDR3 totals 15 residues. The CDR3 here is CASSWAGDATIEQYF. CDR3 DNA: TGTGCCAGCAGCTGGGCAGGGGACGCTACGATCGAGCAGTACTTC.

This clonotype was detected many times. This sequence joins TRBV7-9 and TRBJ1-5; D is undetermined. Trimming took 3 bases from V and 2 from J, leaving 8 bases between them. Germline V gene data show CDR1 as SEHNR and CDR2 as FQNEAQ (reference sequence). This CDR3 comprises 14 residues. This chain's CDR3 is CASSFQGGNQPQHF. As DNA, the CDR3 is TGTGCCAGCAGCTTTCAAGGAGGCAATCAGCCCCAGCATTTT.

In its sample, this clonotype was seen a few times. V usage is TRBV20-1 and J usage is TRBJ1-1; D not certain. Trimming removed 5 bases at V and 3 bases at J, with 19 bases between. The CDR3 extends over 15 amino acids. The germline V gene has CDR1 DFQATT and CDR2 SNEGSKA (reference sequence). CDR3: CSAPPMTGPYTEAFF. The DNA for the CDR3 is TGCAGTGCTCCCCCCATGACCGGACCGTACACTGAAGCTTTCTTT.

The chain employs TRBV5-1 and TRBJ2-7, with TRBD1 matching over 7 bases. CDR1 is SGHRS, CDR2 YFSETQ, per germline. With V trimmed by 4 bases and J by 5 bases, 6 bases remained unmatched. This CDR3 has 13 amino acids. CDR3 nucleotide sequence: TGCGCCAGCAGCAATGAAGGGGGCGACGAGCAGTACTTC. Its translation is CASSNEGGDEQYF.